The 15 T cell receptor beta chains below were found in one sample sequenced in a study of blood T cell repertoires in COVID-19. TCRdb's table, derived via immunoSEQ multiplex PCR, lists solely in-frame clones and lacks some. The repertoire holds some 56,000 clones, with around 81% as singletons. Sequencing was done on a sample of peripheral blood. The receptors shown here come from an elderly woman with active or convalescent COVID-19.

This clone was observed once. The J gene is TRBJ1-2, the V gene TRBV28, with 9 nucleotides matching TRBD1. The CDR3 sequence is 13 residues long. Unmatched junction bases numbered 1, after V lost 4 bases and J lost 4 bases. The germline V gene has CDR1 MDHEN and CDR2 SYDVKM. The CDR3 sequence is CASSWDRAYGYTF. The CDR3 bases are TGTGCCAGCAGTTGGGACAGGGCCTATGGCTACACCTTC.

The chain is built from TRBV6-4 and TRBJ2-2; 8 bases align to TRBD1. After removal of 4 bases from V and 7 bases from J, the junction contained 5 bases not matched to a gene. This CDR3 has 14 residues. Germline lookup yields CDR1 MRHNA and CDR2 SNTAGT. The CDR3 reads CASSVQGANGELFF. The CDR3 region has the DNA TGTGCCAGCAGTGTCCAGGGGGCGAACGGGGAGCTGTTTTTT.

The chain recombines TRBV2 with TRBJ2-1, with D perhaps TRBD2 (7 bases). This CDR3 is built from 16 residues. The V end was cut by 1 base, the J end by 7 bases, with 17 bases between. In germline, CDR1 is SNHLY, CDR2 FYNNEI. The CDR3 loop reads CASSEGSRGGVNEQFF. The CDR3 nucleotides are TGTGCCAGCAGTGAAGGGTCGCGAGGGGGGGTGAATGAGCAGTTCTTC.

This clone was seen a handful of times. The V and J genes are TRBV4-3 and TRBJ1-5; a possible D gene is TRBD1 (6 bases). This CDR3 is built from 15 residues. CDR1 and CDR2 from the germline V gene are LGHNA and YSLEER. The V gene lost 0 bases and the J gene lost 3 bases, with 9 bases spanning the gap. The DNA for the CDR3 is TGCGCCAGCAGCCAAGACCGGACAGACAATCAGCCCCAGCATTTT. Translation gives CASSQDRTDNQPQHF.

CDR3 nucleotides: TGTGCCAGCACCGACAACGATAGCGGGGGGGCCCATGAGCAGTTCTTC. Amino acid sequence: CASTDNDSGGAHEQFF. The V gene is TRBV7-2, the J gene TRBJ2-1; 11 bases are shared with TRBD2. V was clipped by 7 bases and J by 8 bases; unmatched bases: 13. The CDR3 contains 16 residues. Germline loops: CDR1 SGHTA, CDR2 FQGNSA. The whole variable domain, remainder taken from reference TRBV7-2 and TRBJ2-1, is GAGVSQSPSNKVTEKGKDVELRCDPISGHTALYWYRQSLGQGLEFLIYFQGNSAPDKSGLPSDRFSAERTGGSVSTLTIQRTQQEDSAVYLCASTDNDSGGAHEQFFGPGTRLTVL.

The CDR3 DNA reads TGTGCCAGCAGTCCGCCCCCGCGGGACAGGGGTTCGGGTAGCTATGGCTACACCTTC. Its protein is CASSPPPRDRGSGSYGYTF. This chain uses TRBV27 with TRBJ1-2; TRBD1 matches at 10 bases. After removal of 5 bases from V and 4 bases from J, the junction contained 19 bases not matched to a gene. The CDR3 is 19 amino acids. In germline, CDR1 is MNHEY, CDR2 SMNVEV (reference sequence).

The chain has TRBV6-2 or TRBV6-3 and TRBJ1-3; no firm D call. There are 16 residues in the CDR3. Germline V gene lookup returns CDR1 MNHEY and CDR2 SVGEGT. V was shortened by 2 bases and J by 3 bases, with 14 bases between the two germline ends. CDR3 nucleotide sequence: TGTGCCAGCAGTTACGGGAAGAACCGGGATGGAAACACCATATATTTT. Protein: CASSYGKNRDGNTIYF.

The chain uses TRBV4-1 and TRBJ2-2, with D maybe TRBD1 (5 bases). CDR1 and CDR2 (germline): MGHRA, YSYEKL. V was clipped by 4 bases and J by 2 bases, with 14 bases between them. This CDR3 is 16 amino acids long. The CDR3 region is CASSPQGSVNTGELFF. The CDR3 DNA is TGCGCCAGCAGCCCTCAGGGTTCGGTTAACACCGGGGAGCTGTTTTTT.

In this sample, this clone turned up a few times. This chain links TRBV7-2 with TRBJ2-5; TRBD1 matches 8 bases. This CDR3 contains 13 residues. V lost 5 bases, J lost 5 bases, and 4 bases stayed unmatched. The germline CDR1 and CDR2 sequences are SGHTA and FQGNSA. The CDR3 nucleotides read TGTGCCAGCAGCCTCTGGACAGGGGAGACCCAGTACTTC. Its translation is CASSLWTGETQYF.

The gene calls are TRBV10-3 and TRBJ1-5; D call uncertain. Trimming removed 3 bases from V and 2 bases from J, with 8 bases in between. The CDR3 is 14 amino acids. Germline-derived CDR1 and CDR2 are ENHRY and SYGVKD. The CDR3 bases are TGTGCCATCAGTGATAGTTCGCGCAATCAGCCCCAGCATTTT. It codes for CAISDSSRNQPQHF.

The CDR3 loop is CASSQGLGQDFYGYTF. The CDR3 nucleotides are TGTGCCAGCAGCCAAGGGTTGGGACAGGATTTCTATGGCTACACCTTC. This chain connects TRBV3-1 (or the pseudogene TRBV3-2) to TRBJ1-2; 8 bases agree with TRBD1. The V gene's germline CDR1 is LGHDT and CDR2 YNNKEL (reference sequence). The CDR3 totals 16 residues. Trimming at V came to 1 base and at J to 4 bases, leaving 8 bases not matched to a gene.

The chain uses TRBV6-2 or TRBV6-3 and TRBJ2-1, with 7 bases lining up with TRBD1. This CDR3 has 16 residues. The V segment lost 2 bases and the J segment 4 bases; nucleotides outside the gene matches: 8. Germline CDR1 reads MNHEY; CDR2 reads SVGEGT. The DNA for the CDR3 is TGTGCCAGCAGTTACCTTTCGGGACAGCTATACAATGAGCAGTTCTTC. It yields the protein CASSYLSGQLYNEQFF.

The V gene is TRBV5-1, the J gene TRBJ2-6; D unresolved. Trimming left V 0 bases short and J 8 bases short, with 9 bases between. Germline values: CDR1 SGHRS, CDR2 YFSETQ. The CDR3 loop spans 14 amino acids. CDR3 bases: TGCGCCAGCAGCTTGGAATCAGGTACCAACGTCCTGACTTTC. Protein product: CASSLESGTNVLTF.

The chain employs TRBV9 and TRBJ1-2, with TRBD1 matching over 8 bases. The CDR3 is 16 amino acids. With V trimmed by 3 bases and J by 2 bases, 9 bases remained unmatched. CDR1 is SGDLS and CDR2 is YYNGEE in the germline V gene. The CDR3 here is CASSAEQGVVNYGYTF. CDR3 DNA: TGTGCCAGCAGCGCTGAACAGGGGGTCGTCAACTATGGCTACACCTTC.

The V call is TRBV4-1, the J call TRBJ1-4; D is unclear. Trimming removed 3 bases from V and 4 bases from J, with 9 bases in between. The CDR3 totals 14 residues. CDR1 is MGHRA and CDR2 is YSYEKL in the germline V gene. The CDR3 region has the DNA TGCGCCAGCAGCCACGGGGATGTTAATGAAAAACTGTTTTTT. It translates to CASSHGDVNEKLFF.